The next 7 T cell receptor beta chains were all read from a single sample in a study of blood T cell repertoires in COVID-19 (dated by TCRdb to the early 2020s). Library method: the immunoSEQ multiplex PCR assay. Held by TCRdb, this immuneACCESS table contains in-frame sequences only and omits some clones. Under half of the omission traces to an unresolved V gene where checked; the cause of the rest is unknown. This sample is represented by approximately 360,000 clones; 85% to 90% of them were singletons. The ten largest clones take up more than 0.85% of the sample. Sequenced: PBMCs or T cells enriched from blood (not recorded which). The receptors shown here come from a woman under 40 with acute COVID-19.

The genes are TRBV19 and TRBJ1-5; 10 nucleotides agree with TRBD1. Trimming at V came to 5 bases and at J to 5 bases, leaving 9 bases not matched to a gene. Germline V gene sequence: CDR1 LNHDA, CDR2 SQIVND (reference sequence). This CDR3 is built from 16 residues. In nucleotides, the CDR3 is TGTGCCAGTAGTCACCGGACAGGGGGTTACCATCAGCCCCAGCATTTT. Translation gives CASSHRTGGYHQPQHF.

The chain's CDR3 is CASSPTPELGTEAFF. The CDR3 DNA sequence: TGTGCCAGCTCACCAACCCCGGAACTAGGCACTGAAGCTTTCTTT. The chain is built from TRBV18 and TRBJ1-1; D gene unclear. Germline assignment: CDR1 KGHSH and CDR2 LQKENI. Between the trimmed V and J ends, which lost 2 bases and 4 bases, there was a span of 14 bases. This CDR3 has 15 amino acids. Complete variable domain (other parts from reference TRBV18 and TRBJ1-1): NAGVMQNPRHLVRRRGQEARLRCSPMKGHSHVYWYRQLPEEGLKFMVYLQKENIIDESGMPKERFSAEFPKEGPSILRIQQVVRGDSAAYFCASSPTPELGTEAFFGQGTRLTVV.

The chain carries TRBV5-1 and TRBJ2-1, with a weak D call TRBD1 (7 bases). CDR1 SGHRS and CDR2 YFSETQ come from the germline V gene. This CDR3 region has 14 residues. V lost 4 bases and J 4 bases, leaving 12 bases between the germline ends. The CDR3 coding sequence is TGCGCCAGCAGCCGACAGGGAGGTTACAATGAGCAGTTCTTC. Amino acids: CASSRQGGYNEQFF.

V gene TRBV7-2 combines with J gene TRBJ2-5; 11 nucleotides match TRBD2. Germline V lookup: CDR1 SGHTA, CDR2 FQGNSA. The CDR3 is 16 amino acids. Trimming cost V 2 bases and J 2 bases; bases outside gene matches: 4. CDR3 protein: CASSLSSSGGQETQYF. For the CDR3, the DNA is TGTGCCAGCAGCTTATCGTCTAGCGGGGGGCAAGAGACCCAGTACTTC. Complete variable domain (other parts from reference TRBV7-2 and TRBJ2-5): GAGVSQSPSNKVTEKGKDVELRCDPISGHTALYWYRQSLGQGLEFLIYFQGNSAPDKSGLPSDRFSAERTGGSVSTLTIQRTQQEDSAVYLCASSLSSSGGQETQYFGPGTRLLVL.

CDR3 protein: CASRGLGSSGANVLTF. The CDR3 DNA follows: TGTGCCAGCAGGGGGCTTGGCAGCTCTGGGGCCAACGTCCTGACTTTC. V gene TRBV28 combines with J gene TRBJ2-6; tentative D call: TRBD1 (5 bases). Trimming took off 6 bases at V and 0 bases at J, with 12 bases between the two ends. Germline V gives CDR1 MDHEN, CDR2 SYDVKM. The CDR3 sequence is 16 residues long.

This chain connects TRBV2 to TRBJ2-1, with D unclear. With 3 bases removed from V and 5 bases from J, the gap between germline ends came to 8 bases. This CDR3 is built from 13 residues. CDR1 is SNHLY, CDR2 FYNNEI, per germline. The DNA for the CDR3 is TGTGCCAGCAGTGAGCCAGGAAACAATGAGCAGTTCTTC. Translated: CASSEPGNNEQFF.

The chain employs TRBV12-3 or TRBV12-4 and TRBJ1-1; D is perhaps TRBD1 (5 bases). The V and J ends lost 1 base and 7 bases respectively, with 10 bases between them. This CDR3 is 13 amino acids long. CDR3 nucleotides: TGTGCCAGCAGTTTAGGACAGCATCTTGAAGCTTTCTTT. It codes for CASSLGQHLEAFF.